This T cell receptor (beta chain) was found in a study of graft-versus-host responses after intestinal transplantation (dated by TCRdb to about 2021). A note on the overall study: The transplants that recipients received were multivisceral, liver-intestinal, or isolated intestinal. Anti-thymocyte globulin induction was given to all recipients, followed by maintenance tacrolimus and steroids for around three years. After intestinal transplantation, graft-versus-host and host-versus-graft alloreactive T cell clones in the graft, circulation and bone marrow were tracked using bulk TCR-beta CDR3 sequencing. Alloreactive clones were identified by sequencing pre-transplant mixed lymphocyte reaction products and comparing these products with unstimulated pre-transplant donor and recipient T cells. A cohort of some 24 intestinal transplant recipients, including one retransplant, was enrolled, and a few patients lacking pretransplant specimens were excluded. Donor T cell macrochimerism was defined as a peak of at least 4% donor T cells among recipient peripheral blood mononuclear cells. Rather than going through the commercial service, samples from three later patients were sequenced in-house on an Illumina MiSeq and processed with MiXCR. Study-wide findings and limitations: Conclusions were limited by the relatively low number and heterogeneity of intestinal transplant patients. GvH clones were found in recipient bone marrow, and some of the GvH clones appeared earlier in ileal mucosa or blood, which is consistent with an intestinal mucosal origin. Early after transplant, declines in HvG clones were associated with peak levels of circulating GvH clones. In patients with donor T cell macrochimerism, the allografts had high GvH to HvG T cell clonal ratios.

This clone was counted only a few times. No much larger clonotype is one base removed from it; base qualities were not supplied. The sample's time point, from its label and the paper: cells obtained before transplantation from donor or recipient. In the mixed lymphocyte reactions, some 200,000 CFSE-labeled pre-transplant responders were plated with some 200,000 irradiated violet-dye-labeled stimulators and cultured for approximately 6 days. Proliferating CD3+CD4+CFSE-low and CD3+CD8+CFSE-low responder cells were FACS-sorted on a BD Influx sorter after the mixed lymphocyte reaction. At the junction V is shortened by 4 bases and J by 0 bases, with 7 bases in between. Taken from cysteine to phenylalanine, the CDR3 has 15 residues. The retained sequence is limited to the CDR3, 45 bases, with the frame set at the first base. In the germline V gene, CDR1 corresponds to SGHNT and CDR2 to YENEEA. The method behind the library was the immunoSEQ multiplex PCR assay. For most patients, genomic DNA was isolated with the Qiagen DNeasy Blood and Tissue Kit and shipped frozen to Adaptive Biotechnologies for TCR sequencing. For most patients, high-throughput TCR-beta CDR3 sequencing of genomic DNA was performed by Adaptive Biotechnologies. The published analysis was carried out like this. TCR sequencing data for approximately 19 patients were retrieved from Adaptive's ImmunoSEQ software; three other patients were processed with MiXCR and VDJtools. To correct CD4 versus CD8 sorting errors, any sequence found in both subsets at a frequency ratio below 5:1 was removed. Because the origin of CDR3 nucleotide sequences shared between donor and recipient could not be assigned, those sequences were removed. To be classed as alloreactive, a clone needed at least 2-fold expansion over unstimulated cells and a minimum CFSE-low frequency of 0.002% (template counts) or 0.001% (read counts). A clone was considered mappable if detected in the sequenced pre-transplant spleen, lymph node, or MLR CFSE-low populations of the donor or recipient. The cumulative frequency of alloreactive clones was calculated as a percentage of all sequences, weighted by copy number. What TCRdb holds here is the immuneACCESS table cut down to in-frame rearrangements. Part of the clones is not present; checked against another copy, under half of the missing clones reflect an unresolved V gene, and the others are unexplained. V and J calls and clone size are those listed in that table; D and trimming were worked out from the DNA. The sample table holds fewer than 8,000 clones, of which 22% were seen once. Around 5.5% of the sample belongs to the ten largest clones.

The material sequenced was alloreactive CD4+ T cells from a mixed lymphocyte reaction culture, taken before transplantation. The cell subset or site label corresponds to: CFSE-low proliferating T cells sorted from roughly six-day pre-transplant mixed lymphocyte reaction (GvH or HvG direction). The source is a human patient who was an organ donor for intestinal transplantation. Recombination linked TRBV11-3 to TRBJ2-6, with no reliable assignment of the D segment. The DNA is as follows: TGTGCCAGCAGCTCCATATACTCTGGGGCCAACGTCCTGACTTTC. This sequence encodes CASSSIYSGANVLTF.